The 31 T cell receptor beta chains reported below all come from one sample, sequenced in a study of read filtering for tumor transcriptome and immune sequencing. From 300 to 400 ng of RNA, a library with molecular barcoded alpha/delta and beta/gamma adaptors was made. From the reads, TCRdb called clonotypes with MiXCR, one entry per CDR3 protein. Counted here are some 24,000 distinct CDR3 sequences, 22% occurring once; the ten biggest clones make up 47%. The specimen was a population of CD138-negative cells sorted from bone marrow. All receptors derive from a donor at least 40 years old with multiple myeloma.

In its sample, this clonotype ranks as medium-sized. The V call is TRBV10-1, the J call TRBJ2-1; tentative D call: TRBD1 (6 bases). CDR3 length equals 16 residues. V lost 0 bases, J lost 8 bases, and 17 bases lay in between. The germline CDR1 and CDR2 sequences are WNHNN and SYGVQD (reference sequence). The CDR3: CASSESLDIRGDEQFF. The DNA for the CDR3 is TGCGCCAGCAGTGAGTCGTTGGACATCAGGGGCGATGAGCAGTTCTTC.

This clonotype has ten or more counts. V is TRBV6-5 and J is TRBJ2-7; D gene ambiguous. The V gene's germline CDR1 is MNHEY and CDR2 SVGAGI. The CDR3 spans 15 residues. With 0 bases removed from V and 0 bases from J, the gap between germline ends came to 9 bases. CDR3 sequence (DNA): TGTGCCAGCAGTTACTCACCCCAGGACTCCTACGAGCAGTACTTC. It specifies CASSYSPQDSYEQYF.

This clonotype was recorded at least ten times. The chain links TRBV20-1 to TRBJ1-1; D possibly corresponds to TRBD1 (5 bases). Germline V gene lookup returns CDR1 DFQATT and CDR2 SNEGSKA (reference sequence). The CDR3 runs 13 residues. With 4 bases removed from V and 3 bases from J, the gap between germline ends came to 12 bases. CDR3 amino acids: CSAIPGFHTEAFF. The DNA for the CDR3 is TGCAGTGCTATTCCAGGGTTTCACACTGAAGCTTTCTTT.

This clonotype occurred many times. The chain recombines TRBV4-1 with TRBJ1-2; D possibly corresponds to TRBD1 (6 bases). V was cut by 0 bases and J by 4 bases, with 12 bases left in between. The CDR3 is made up of 15 amino acids. Germline CDR1 and CDR2: MGHRA and YSYEKL. As DNA, the CDR3 is TGCGCCAGCAGCCAAGATGGGAGAGGGGGCTATGGCTACACCTTC. This gives the protein CASSQDGRGGYGYTF.

This clonotype was recorded at least ten times. The chain has TRBV6-1 and TRBJ2-5; D tentatively fits TRBD1 or TRBD2 (5 bases each). The CDR3 sequence is 15 residues long. The germline V gene encodes CDR1 MNHNS and CDR2 SASEGT. V lost 7 bases, J lost 2 bases, and 17 bases lay in between. CDR3 DNA: TGTGCCAGCACTAAAAAATGGGACCAACAAGAGACCCAGTACTTC. This encodes CASTKKWDQQETQYF.

Of note for this clonotype: The CDR3 does not end in the conserved phenylalanine or tryptophan, so this is likely a read error. The CDR3 DNA reads TGCGCCAGCAGCTTACGACGGGGCCCGAGAGACGGGGAGCTGTTTTCT. It encodes CASSLRRGPRDGELFS. The genes are TRBV13 and TRBJ2-2; D tentatively reads TRBD1 or TRBD2 (5 bases each). The CDR3 totals 16 residues. CDR1 is PRHDT and CDR2 is FYEKMQ in the germline V gene (reference sequence).

Comments on this clonotype: It may be a read error: a sequence one base away is much more abundant. The chain joins TRBV20-1 to TRBJ2-5, with D perhaps matching TRBD2 (5 bases). Trimming cost V 5 bases and J 5 bases, with 12 bases left between them. Germline CDR1 and CDR2: DFQATT and SNEGSKA (reference sequence). The CDR3 has 12 residues. The CDR3 sequence is CSARRRGETQYF. DNA for the CDR3: TGCAGTGCTCGCCGCCGGGGTGAGACCCAGTACTTC.

The gene calls are TRBV29-1 and TRBJ2-5; 10 bases match TRBD2. V was pared by 3 bases and J by 4 bases, with 2 bases of the junction left unmatched. CDR3 length: 13 residues. In germline, CDR1 is SQVTM, CDR2 ANQGSEA. The CDR3 spells CSVEASGGETQYF. CDR3 sequence (DNA): TGCAGCGTTGAGGCTAGCGGGGGAGAGACCCAGTACTTC.

This clonotype was seen many times. The J gene is TRBJ2-5, the V gene TRBV20-1; no firm D call. Between the trimmed V and J ends, which lost 4 bases and 0 bases, there was a span of 6 bases. From germline, CDR1 is DFQATT and CDR2 SNEGSKA (reference sequence). This CDR3 contains 12 residues. CDR3 in amino acids: CSANGNQETQYF. Written as DNA, the CDR3 is TGCAGTGCTAACGGAAACCAAGAGACCCAGTACTTC.

This clonotype was counted many times. The chain carries TRBV20-1 and TRBJ2-7, with unresolved D. Deletions cut 5 bases from V and 6 bases from J, with 11 bases between. CDR1 DFQATT and CDR2 SNEGSKA come from the germline V gene (reference sequence). The CDR3 length is 11 residues. The CDR3 protein is CSALDRVEQYF. In DNA, the CDR3 is TGCAGTGCTTTAGACCGCGTCGAGCAGTACTTC.

The V call is TRBV20-1, the J call TRBJ1-6; D is uncertain. The CDR3 contains 13 residues. The germline CDR1 and CDR2 sequences are DFQATT and SNEGSKA (reference sequence). Between the trimmed V and J ends, which lost 6 bases and 13 bases, there was a span of 19 bases. The chain's CDR3 is CSATAGPKRPLHF. For the CDR3, the DNA is TGCAGTGCCACCGCCGGGCCTAAAAGGCCCCTCCACTTT.

This clonotype appeared a few times. The chain carries TRBV29-1 and TRBJ1-2; D is uncertain. Trimming stripped 3 bases from V and 1 base from J, with 15 bases between. Germline CDR1 reads SQVTM; CDR2 reads ANQGSEA. This CDR3 has 15 residues. CDR3 nucleotides: TGCAGCGTTGATGAGTCGACAAGACTTAACTATGGCTACACCTTC. It specifies CSVDESTRLNYGYTF.

The table lists this clonotype with many counts. The chain recombines TRBV12-3 or TRBV12-4 with TRBJ1-2; TRBD1 might be the D (5 bases). The CDR3 spans 13 residues. V lost 3 bases, J lost 4 bases, and 9 bases lay in between. CDR3 in DNA: TGTGCCAGCAGTTTTCAGGGCTCCTATGGCTACACCTTC. Protein: CASSFQGSYGYTF.

This clonotype was counted ten times or more. V gene TRBV18 combines with J gene TRBJ1-4, with 8 bases matching TRBD1. V lost 2 bases to trimming and J lost 8 bases; unmatched junction nucleotides: 7. Germline loops: CDR1 KGHSH, CDR2 LQKENI. The CDR3 covers 15 residues. As DNA, the CDR3 is TGTGCCAGCTCACCAACCGGAGGACAGGGCGAAAAACTGTTTTTT. This gives the protein CASSPTGGQGEKLFF.

For this clonotype: A much larger clonotype is one base distant, so this may be a read error. The rearrangement links TRBV18 to TRBJ2-7; D uncertain. The germline V gene encodes CDR1 KGHSH and CDR2 LQKENI. V was clipped by 5 bases and J by 1 base, with 9 bases between them. The length of the CDR3 is 13 residues. The CDR3 DNA reads TGTGCCAGCTCAGCGGACCGATCCTACGAGCAGTACTTC. Residues: CASSADRSYEQYF.

This clonotype was counted once. A much more abundant neighbour one base away suggests this may be a read error. J is TRBJ2-3 and V is TRBV9; maybe TRBD1 (6 bases). With the DNA end fitting TRBJ1-5 better, the J assignment may be wrong. This CDR3 spans 17 amino acids. Looked up from germline, CDR1 is SGDLS and CDR2 is YYNGEE. The CDR3 region is CASSGAWGGGAVDTQHF. The CDR3 nucleotides are TGTGCCAGCAGCGGAGCCTGGGGCGGGGGGGCCGTAGATACGCAGCATTTT.

This clonotype was counted only a few times. The chain joins TRBV12-3 or TRBV12-4 to TRBJ1-6, with D tentatively TRBD1 (6 bases). The CDR3 spans 15 residues. V lost 5 bases and J 7 bases, leaving 15 bases between the germline ends. CDR3 protein: CASSPTGLGNSPLHF. The CDR3 region has the DNA TGTGCCAGCAGTCCGACAGGCTTAGGAAATTCACCCCTCCACTTT.

This clonotype is labeled as medium-sized. The chain uses TRBV7-8 and TRBJ2-1, with 9 bases matching TRBD2. This CDR3 comprises 17 residues. The germline V gene has CDR1 SGHVS and CDR2 FQNEAQ. Trimming took 2 bases from V and 8 from J; bases not matched to a gene: 13. This chain's CDR3 is CASSLSIAGDLGDEQFF. The CDR3 bases are TGTGCCAGCAGCTTATCGATAGCGGGGGATTTGGGGGATGAGCAGTTCTTC.

The chain joins TRBV21-1 to TRBJ2-5; whether TRBD1, the table's D call, matches the DNA was not checked. TRBV21-1 is noted as a pseudogene. The length of the CDR3 is 16 residues. The CDR3 sequence: CASGRRQDRYQETQYF. The DNA of the CDR3 is TGTGCCAGCGGCAGGCGGCAGGACAGGTACCAAGAGACCCAGTACTTC.

This clonotype was seen only a few times. The chain has TRBV3-1 and TRBJ1-2, with 11 bases lining up with TRBD1. V trimming: 4 bases; J trimming: 6 bases; junction bases outside the gene matches: 7. In germline, CDR1 is LGHDT, CDR2 YNNKEL (reference sequence). The CDR3 covers 15 residues. CDR3 bases: TGTGCCAGCAGCCGGAGGCCGGGACAGGGGGATGGCTACACCTTC. Its translation is CASSRRPGQGDGYTF.

This clonotype was counted many times. The CDR3 is CASSWGQGGEGQFF. In DNA, the CDR3 is TGTGCCAGCAGTTGGGGACAGGGAGGGGAGGGGCAGTTCTTC. The chain links TRBV27 to TRBJ2-1; TRBD1 aligns across 9 bases. Germline trimming cut 4 bases from V and 12 bases from J; bases unmatched to any gene: 10. The CDR3 extends over 14 amino acids. The germline V gene has CDR1 MNHEY and CDR2 SMNVEV (reference sequence).

This clonotype was seen a few times. The rearrangement joins TRBV20-1 to TRBJ2-3, with TRBD2 identical over 10 bases. V was clipped by 4 bases and J by 7 bases; unmatched bases: 11. The CDR3 contains 15 residues. Germline V lookup: CDR1 DFQATT, CDR2 SNEGSKA (reference sequence). The CDR3 coding sequence is TGCAGTGCTATCGAAACCAGCGGGGGGGCAAATACGCAGTATTTT. This encodes CSAIETSGGANTQYF.

This clonotype has at least ten counts. CDR3 DNA: TGTGCCAGCAGACTAACCGGGACAGCCCTAGAGCAGTTCTTC. This codes for CASRLTGTALEQFF. The chain is built from TRBV2 and TRBJ2-1, with 7 bases aligning to TRBD1. CDR1 and CDR2 (germline): SNHLY, FYNNEI. The CDR3 is 14 amino acids. Losses at the gene ends were 6 bases for V and 10 bases for J; bases not matched to a gene: 12. The whole variable domain, filled in from reference TRBV2 and TRBJ2-1, reads EPEVTQTPSHQVTQMGQEVILRCVPISNHLYFYWYRQILGQKVEFLVSFYNNEISEKSEIFDDQFSVERPDGSNFTLKIRSTKLEDSAMYFCASRLTGTALEQFFGPGTRLTVL.

Notes on this clonotype: A much larger clone sits a single nucleotide away, making a read error possible. The CDR3 DNA reads TGCGGTGCTAGCGGGTCGGGAGACGTGGGGGAGCAGTACTTC. Protein sequence: CGASGSGDVGEQYF. The chain is built from TRBV20-1 and TRBJ2-7; 8 nucleotides align to TRBD2. The CDR3 runs to 14 residues. Germline V lookup: CDR1 DFQATT, CDR2 SNEGSKA (reference sequence).

This clonotype has at least ten counts. This chain links TRBV10-3 with TRBJ1-2; 7 bases line up with TRBD1. This CDR3 contains 17 residues. The V gene's germline CDR1 is ENHRY and CDR2 SYGVKD. V lost 5 bases, J lost 2 bases, and 14 bases stayed unmatched. The CDR3 region has the DNA TGTGCCATCAGTACAGTCCCGGGACAGACCCTCAACTATGGCTACACCTTC. Protein product: CAISTVPGQTLNYGYTF.

This clonotype showed up many times. The chain joins TRBV28 to TRBJ2-2, with 11 bases aligning to TRBD2. The germline gives CDR1 MDHEN, CDR2 SYDVKM. The junction had 3 bases not matched to a gene; V was cut back by 10 bases and J by 5 bases. The CDR3 is 13 amino acids. The CDR3 spells CATRLAGTGELFF. CDR3 sequence (DNA): TGTGCCACCAGACTAGCGGGGACCGGGGAGCTGTTTTTT.

This clonotype appeared a single time. The junction differs from germline at one of its ends, possibly a read error. The chain links TRBV5-4 to TRBJ2-1; unclear D gene. The CDR3 is 13 residues long. The germline gives CDR1 SGHNT, CDR2 YYREEE (reference sequence). The CDR3 reads CASSLVTNNGQFF. CDR3 DNA: TGTGCCAGCAGCTTGGTGACGAACAATGGGCAGTTCTTC.

In its sample, this clonotype was seen many times. The V gene is TRBV25-1, the J gene TRBJ1-5; 7 positions agree with TRBD1. This CDR3 is built from 15 residues. Trimming took 6 bases from V and 1 from J; bases not matched to a gene: 6. Per the germline V gene, CDR1 is MGHDK and CDR2 is SYGVNS. The CDR3 reads CASSSGGESNQPQHF. As DNA, the CDR3 is TGTGCCAGCAGCTCAGGGGGGGAGAGCAATCAGCCCCAGCATTTT.

This clonotype was recorded a few times. This sequence joins TRBV11-3 and TRBJ2-1; D ambiguous. V was shortened by 8 bases and J by 7 bases, with 9 bases between the two germline ends. The CDR3 spans 11 residues. Germline assignment: CDR1 SGHNT and CDR2 YENEEA. CDR3 residues: CASGRGNEQFF. The CDR3 DNA reads as TGTGCCAGCGGACGTGGAAATGAGCAGTTCTTC. Using reference TRBV11-3 and TRBJ2-1 for the parts outside the CDR3, the full variable domain is EAGVVQSPRYKIIEKKQPVAFWCNPISGHNTLYWYLQNLGQGPELLIRYENEEAVDDSQLPKDRFSAERLKGVDSTLKIQPAELGDSAVYLCASGRGNEQFFGPGTRLTVL.

The chain links TRBV7-2 to TRBJ2-3, with 12 bases fitting TRBD2. CDR3 length: 16 residues. The V and J ends lost 3 bases and 4 bases, in that order; junction bases with no gene match: 5. CDR1 is SGHTA, CDR2 FQGNSA, per germline. The CDR3 loop reads CASSFSSGGAADTQYF. CDR3 DNA sequence: TGTGCCAGCAGCTTCTCTAGCGGGGGGGCCGCAGATACGCAGTATTTT.

This clonotype has a count of ten or more. J is TRBJ2-3 and V is TRBV5-1; D is unclear. This CDR3 spans 14 amino acids. The germline CDR1 and CDR2 sequences are SGHRS and YFSETQ. V was trimmed by 0 bases and J by 3 bases, leaving 8 bases between them. The CDR3 loop is CASSLAVGTDTQYF. CDR3 nucleotide sequence: TGCGCCAGCAGCTTGGCTGTTGGTACAGATACGCAGTATTTT.